This is a list of T cell receptor beta chains from one sample in a study of cytomegalovirus exposure and HLA in healthy donors. Sequenced by immunoSEQ multiplex PCR; TCRdb stores in-frame clones only, minus some. The table lists some 140,000 clones, about 83% of them singletons. Sequencing input: PBMCs. The receptor source for this set is a woman aged 25-40 years in good health and CMV-seronegative. Each CDR3 is given with its conserved first and last residue. Each record gives: J gene, D gene, V gene, clone size, CDR3 DNA, CDR3 protein. D genes are given only for firm matches. Expanded clones get a size class; other rows say once, few or many, or leave the size out.

J gene: TRBJ2-2; D gene: -; V gene: TRBV28; clone size: -; CDR3 DNA: TGTGCCACGGCGGGGCCGAACACCGGGGAGCTGTTTTTT; CDR3 protein: CATAGPNTGELFF
J gene: TRBJ1-2; D gene: -; V gene: TRBV5-1; clone size: -; CDR3 DNA: TGCGCCAGCAGCTTGGCGCCAGGGACTACCTATGGCTACACCTTC; CDR3 protein: CASSLAPGTTYGYTF
J gene: TRBJ1-2; D gene: -; V gene: TRBV4-1; clone size: -; CDR3 DNA: TGCGCCAGCAGCCAGGCCCAAGGACAGCCCGCTCCGGGGGGCTACACCTTC; CDR3 protein: CASSQAQGQPAPGGYTF
J gene: TRBJ1-1; D gene: -; V gene: TRBV5-6; clone size: -; CDR3 DNA: TGTGCCAGCAGCCGGACATTGAACACTGAAGCTTTCTTT; CDR3 protein: CASSRTLNTEAFF
J gene: TRBJ2-5; D gene: TRBD1; V gene: TRBV5-6; clone size: -; CDR3 DNA: TGTGCCAGCAGAGGGCAGGGGGCCCTAGAGCAGTACTTC; CDR3 protein: CASRGQGALEQYF
J gene: TRBJ2-2; D gene: TRBD1; V gene: TRBV10-1; clone size: once; CDR3 DNA: TGCGCCAGCAAGGGACAGAGCACCGGGGAGCTGTTTTTT; CDR3 protein: CASKGQSTGELFF
J gene: TRBJ2-5; D gene: TRBD2; V gene: TRBV9; clone size: -; CDR3 DNA: TGTGCCAGCAGCCCGAGACTAGCGAAACAAGAGACCCAGTACTTC; CDR3 protein: CASSPRLAKQETQYF
J gene: TRBJ2-3; D gene: -; V gene: TRBV6-5; clone size: -; CDR3 DNA: TGTGCCAGCAGGCGAGGGAGCACAGATACGCAGTATTTT; CDR3 protein: CASRRGSTDTQYF
J gene: TRBJ1-1; D gene: -; V gene: TRBV30; clone size: -; CDR3 DNA: TGTGCCTGGTCTCAGTTTGGGGGCCTAAGGGAAGCTTTCTTT; CDR3 protein: CAWSQFGGLREAFF
J gene: TRBJ2-7; D gene: -; V gene: TRBV4-3; clone size: few; CDR3 DNA: TGCGCCAGCAGCCCGCGACTAGAGGCTTTTTACGAGCAGTACTTC; CDR3 protein: CASSPRLEAFYEQYF
J gene: TRBJ1-5; D gene: -; V gene: TRBV25-1; clone size: -; CDR3 DNA: TGTGCCAGCAGTGAACCAGGGCCCAATCAGCCCCAGCATTTT; CDR3 protein: CASSEPGPNQPQHF
J gene: TRBJ2-3; D gene: TRBD1; V gene: TRBV5-4; clone size: -; CDR3 DNA: TGTGCCAGCAGCTTGTGGCGGACAGGTTATCAGGCAGATACGCAGTATTTT; CDR3 protein: CASSLWRTGYQADTQYF
J gene: TRBJ2-1; D gene: TRBD2; V gene: TRBV11-3; clone size: -; CDR3 DNA: TGTGCCAGCAGCCTAGCGGGGACTCCCGTCGGTGAGCAGTTCTTC; CDR3 protein: CASSLAGTPVGEQFF
J gene: TRBJ1-4; D gene: -; V gene: TRBV7-9; clone size: -; CDR3 DNA: TGTGCCAGCAGCTCGAGATTCGCAACTAATGAAAAACTGTTTTTT; CDR3 protein: CASSSRFATNEKLFF
J gene: TRBJ2-1; D gene: TRBD2; V gene: TRBV7-3; clone size: -; CDR3 DNA: TGTGCCAGCAGCTTCCAGCCAGGAGTAGCGGGAGGATACAATGAGCAGTTCTTC; CDR3 protein: CASSFQPGVAGGYNEQFF
J gene: TRBJ1-4; D gene: TRBD1; V gene: TRBV5-4; clone size: few; CDR3 DNA: TGTGCCAGCTCCCGACAGGGAGCCGTGGAAAAACTGTTTTTT; CDR3 protein: CASSRQGAVEKLFF
J gene: TRBJ2-3; D gene: -; V gene: TRBV6-5; clone size: once; CDR3 DNA: TGTGCCAGCAGTTACGATTTCGGGGGCACAGATACGCAGTATTTT; CDR3 protein: CASSYDFGGTDTQYF
J gene: TRBJ1-1; D gene: -; V gene: TRBV5-5; clone size: once; CDR3 DNA: TGTGCCAGTAGATGGGGGGGGTGGGACACTGAAGCTTTCTTT; CDR3 protein: CASRWGGWDTEAFF
J gene: TRBJ2-1; D gene: -; V gene: TRBV28; clone size: -; CDR3 DNA: TGTGCCAGCAGTTTAGCAGGGGCGAACTCCTACAATGAGCAGTTCTTC; CDR3 protein: CASSLAGANSYNEQFF
J gene: TRBJ2-2; D gene: TRBD1; V gene: TRBV18; clone size: -; CDR3 DNA: TGTGCCAGCTCACCGGACAGGATCAACACCGGGGAGCTGTTTTTT; CDR3 protein: CASSPDRINTGELFF
J gene: TRBJ2-1; D gene: TRBD2; V gene: TRBV6-1; clone size: -; CDR3 DNA: TGTGCCAGCATACCCCTAGCGGGGGATCTCAATGAGCAGTTCTTC; CDR3 protein: CASIPLAGDLNEQFF
J gene: TRBJ2-7; D gene: TRBD1; V gene: TRBV2; clone size: few; CDR3 DNA: TGTGCCAGCAGTGCCCCCCCGGGACAGGGATCCTACGAGCAGTACTTC; CDR3 protein: CASSAPPGQGSYEQYF
J gene: TRBJ2-7; D gene: -; V gene: TRBV29-1; clone size: once; CDR3 DNA: TGCAGCGTTGGAAGGAGCTCCTACGAGCAGTACTTC; CDR3 protein: CSVGRSSYEQYF
J gene: TRBJ1-1; D gene: TRBD1; V gene: TRBV4-1; clone size: -; CDR3 DNA: TGCGCCAGCAGCCAAGATCTTGGGACAGGGGTAACTGAAGCTTTCTTT; CDR3 protein: CASSQDLGTGVTEAFF
J gene: TRBJ1-2; D gene: -; V gene: TRBV4-1; clone size: -; CDR3 DNA: TGCGCCAGCAGTCCAGGGTGGGGCACCACGGACTATGGCTACACCTTC; CDR3 protein: CASSPGWGTTDYGYTF
J gene: TRBJ2-7; D gene: TRBD1; V gene: TRBV5-1; clone size: -; CDR3 DNA: TGCGCCAGCAGCCCCAGGACAGGGTCCTCCGAGCAGTACTTC; CDR3 protein: CASSPRTGSSEQYF
J gene: TRBJ2-7; D gene: -; V gene: TRBV5-1; clone size: -; CDR3 DNA: TGCGCCAGCAGCGGAGCTTCCCTCTACGAGCAGTACTTC; CDR3 protein: CASSGASLYEQYF
J gene: TRBJ2-7; D gene: -; V gene: TRBV2; clone size: -; CDR3 DNA: TGTGCCGGGCTAGCGCGATCCTACGAGCAGTACTTC; CDR3 protein: CAGLARSYEQYF
J gene: TRBJ2-1; D gene: -; V gene: TRBV7-2; clone size: -; CDR3 DNA: TGTGCCAGCAGCTCCTTTAGCGGCGAGCAGTTCTTC; CDR3 protein: CASSSFSGEQFF
J gene: TRBJ2-7; D gene: -; V gene: TRBV25-1; clone size: -; CDR3 DNA: TGTGCCAGCAGTGGATTGTTCGGGCAGTACTTC; CDR3 protein: CASSGLFGQYF
J gene: TRBJ1-2; D gene: TRBD1; V gene: TRBV6-6; clone size: -; CDR3 DNA: TGTGCCAGCCGCCCCGAACAGGGGGGCGGCTACACCTTC; CDR3 protein: CASRPEQGGGYTF
J gene: TRBJ2-5; D gene: -; V gene: TRBV18; clone size: once; CDR3 DNA: TGTGCCAGCTCCCGAGGACTGCAAGAGACCCAGTACTTC; CDR3 protein: CASSRGLQETQYF
J gene: TRBJ2-7; D gene: TRBD1; V gene: TRBV5-6; clone size: -; CDR3 DNA: TGTGCCAGCAGCTTTGGACAGGGGGTTGGCGAGCAGTACTTC; CDR3 protein: CASSFGQGVGEQYF
J gene: TRBJ2-7; D gene: -; V gene: TRBV19; clone size: -; CDR3 DNA: TGTGCCAGTAGTTCCTGGACATCTTTCAGCACCTACGAGCAGTACTTC; CDR3 protein: CASSSWTSFSTYEQYF
J gene: TRBJ2-1; D gene: -; V gene: TRBV15; clone size: -; CDR3 DNA: TGTGCCACCAGCAGCATAATCAGGGGCAATGAGCAGTTCTTC; CDR3 protein: CATSSIIRGNEQFF